One sample yielded the 18 T cell receptor beta chains listed below, sequenced in a study of T cell responses to AZD1222 COVID-19 vaccine listed by TCRdb under 2021. The label giving this sample's time point can be read as: baseline before first vaccination. This specimen's treatment or condition label, interpreted: meningococcal conjugate vaccine given as trial control. Preparation of the library involved the immunoSEQ multiplex PCR assay. Here the immuneACCESS table is served through TCRdb, limited to in-frame sequences with V and J called. Missing clones are a known gap in these copies; in checked studies unresolved V genes cover under half, and the rest lacks a known reason. A total of about 120,000 clones appear in this sample, 80% to 90% of them only once. The ten largest clones represent under 4.5% of the sample. Source: peripheral blood, taken on day 0 of MenACWY control vaccination. The receptor source for this set is an adult in good health.

The V gene is TRBV18, the J gene TRBJ2-5, with D possibly being TRBD2 (6 bases). Trimming stripped 3 bases from V and 3 bases from J, with 11 bases between. This CDR3 is built from 14 residues. CDR1 and CDR2 (germline): KGHSH, LQKENI. CDR3 amino acids: CASSPLSGEETQYF. The CDR3 coding sequence is TGTGCCAGCTCACCCCTTTCGGGGGAAGAGACCCAGTACTTC.

The chain is built from TRBV6-5 and TRBJ1-1; no clear D gene. The germline CDR1 and CDR2 sequences are MNHEY and SVGAGI. The CDR3 is 14 residues long. Trimming shortened V by 5 bases and J by 1 base, and 11 bases separated the two germline ends. The CDR3 DNA reads TGTGCCAGCAGTCCCGGACGTAAGAACACTGAAGCTTTCTTT. Translated: CASSPGRKNTEAFF.

This chain uses TRBV5-5 with TRBJ1-1; D call uncertain. Trimming stripped 1 base from V and 0 bases from J, with 10 bases between. CDR1 is SGHKS and CDR2 is YYEKEE in the germline V gene (reference sequence). The CDR3 has 15 amino acids. CDR3 coding DNA: TGTGCCAGCAGCTTGAGTTTACATATGAACACTGAAGCTTTCTTT. This sequence encodes CASSLSLHMNTEAFF.

The chain is built from TRBV6-5 and TRBJ2-7, with 11 bases fitting TRBD2. This CDR3 has 15 amino acids. Germline loops: CDR1 MNHEY, CDR2 SVGAGI. V shed 6 bases, J shed 3 bases, and the junction held 7 bases outside the gene matches. This CDR3 reads CASSTSGGRIYEQYF. DNA for the CDR3: TGTGCCAGCAGCACTAGCGGGGGACGGATCTACGAGCAGTACTTC.

The chain combines TRBV29-1 with TRBJ2-5, with 7 bases lining up with TRBD1. This CDR3 contains 12 residues. Losses at the gene ends were 7 bases for V and 3 bases for J; bases not matched to a gene: 5. Germline assignment: CDR1 SQVTM and CDR2 ANQGSEA. The CDR3 DNA reads as TGCAGCGCGACAGGGTTAAAAGAGACCCAGTACTTC. Amino acids: CSATGLKETQYF.

V gene TRBV5-1 combines with J gene TRBJ2-7; 7 bases line up with TRBD2. Per germline, CDR1 SGHRS and CDR2 YFSETQ. The CDR3 is 14 residues long. Trimming removed 4 bases from V and 1 base from J; junction bases left unmatched: 5. The chain's CDR3 is CASSETGGSYEQYF. The CDR3 DNA sequence: TGCGCCAGCAGCGAGACGGGGGGATCCTACGAGCAGTACTTC. Combining the CDR3 with reference TRBV5-1 and TRBJ2-7 gives the whole variable domain KAGVTQTPRYLIKTRGQQVTLSCSPISGHRSVSWYQQTPGQGLQFLFEYFSETQRNKGNFPGRFSGRQFSNSRSEMNVSTLELGDSALYLCASSETGGSYEQYFGPGTRLTVT.

This clone occurred once. This rearrangement joins TRBV4-3 to TRBJ2-1, with D possibly called TRBD1 or TRBD2 (6 bases each). With 2 bases removed from V and 3 bases from J, the gap between germline ends came to 20 bases. Germline V gene data show CDR1 as LGHNA and CDR2 as YSLEER. This CDR3 spans 18 amino acids. The CDR3 spells CASSQIPGGGTNYNEQFF. As DNA, the CDR3 is TGCGCCAGCAGCCAAATCCCCGGAGGGGGTACGAACTACAATGAGCAGTTCTTC.

V and J are TRBV27 and TRBJ2-2, with D possibly being TRBD2 (6 bases). Germline assignment: CDR1 MNHEY and CDR2 SMNVEV (reference sequence). The CDR3 consists of 17 residues. V dropped 0 bases and J dropped 1 base, with 12 bases sitting between them. This chain's CDR3 is CASSLSALAVNTGELFF. The CDR3 nucleotides are TGTGCCAGCAGTTTATCGGCACTAGCAGTGAACACCGGGGAGCTGTTTTTT.

This clone was counted once. The gene calls are TRBV7-9 and TRBJ1-1, with a tentative D call TRBD1 (5 bases). Germline CDR1 reads SEHNR; CDR2 reads FQNEAQ (reference sequence). This CDR3 has 15 amino acids. The V end was cut by 5 bases, the J end by 0 bases, with 13 bases between. CDR3 DNA sequence: TGTGCCAGCAGCCCGAAGACAGTGTTGAACACTGAAGCTTTCTTT. It yields the protein CASSPKTVLNTEAFF.

The chain uses TRBV14 and TRBJ1-1; D remains unclear. This CDR3 is built from 13 residues. V dropped 4 bases and J dropped 2 bases, with 8 bases sitting between them. The germline V gene has CDR1 SGHDN and CDR2 FVKESK. In nucleotides, the CDR3 is TGTGCCAGCAGCCTGCTGGTTAACACTGAAGCTTTCTTT. Translated, it gives CASSLLVNTEAFF.

The rearrangement joins TRBV10-3 to TRBJ2-2; possibly TRBD2 for D (7 bases). This CDR3 comprises 13 residues. With 8 bases removed from V and 13 bases from J, the gap between germline ends came to 20 bases. Per germline, CDR1 ENHRY and CDR2 SYGVKD. CDR3 sequence (DNA): TGTGCCATCTCCGGGCCGGGGGGCGCTGGGCTGTTTTTT. This sequence encodes CAISGPGGAGLFF.

The chain uses TRBV19 and TRBJ1-6; weak D call: TRBD1 (6 bases). Germline V gene lookup returns CDR1 LNHDA and CDR2 SQIVND (reference sequence). The CDR3 extends over 14 amino acids. Trimming took off 4 bases at V and 6 bases at J, with 10 bases between the two ends. The CDR3 region is CASSRGQTNSPLHF. CDR3 nucleotides: TGTGCCAGTAGTAGAGGACAGACTAATTCACCCCTCCACTTT.

The rearrangement joins TRBV11-2 to TRBJ2-1; maybe TRBD2 (7 bases). The CDR3 has 15 residues. CDR1 is SGHAT, CDR2 FQNNGV, per germline. Trimming removed 4 bases from V and 6 bases from J, with 16 bases in between. The CDR3 bases are TGTGCCAGCAGCTCCCTCCGGGGGGCTTTCAATGAGCAGTTCTTC. As protein: CASSSLRGAFNEQFF. The full variable domain, its missing parts supplied by reference TRBV11-2 and TRBJ2-1, is EAGVAQSPRYKIIEKRQSVAFWCNPISGHATLYWYQQILGQGPKLLIQFQNNGVVDDSQLPKDRFSAERLKGVDSTLKIQPAKLEDSAVYLCASSSLRGAFNEQFFGPGTRLTVL.

V and J are TRBV9 and TRBJ1-4, with 8 bases matching TRBD1. The trim removed 4 bases at V and 5 bases at J, leaving 7 bases unmatched. Germline assignment: CDR1 SGDLS and CDR2 YYNGEE. This CDR3 contains 15 residues. CDR3 nucleotide sequence: TGTGCCAGCAGCTCCGGGACAGGTGGAAATGAAAAACTGTTTTTT. Translated, it gives CASSSGTGGNEKLFF.

V usage is TRBV27 and J usage is TRBJ1-1, with D maybe TRBD1 (5 bases). CDR3 size: 13 residues. Germline CDR1 is MNHEY and CDR2 is SMNVEV (reference sequence). V was pared by 3 bases and J by 6 bases, with 11 bases between. CDR3 DNA sequence: TGTGCCAGCAGTTTTCAGGGACGGGCTGAAGCTTTCTTT. Translated, it gives CASSFQGRAEAFF.

V and J are TRBV7-2 and TRBJ2-5; TRBD2 aligns across 13 bases. There are 16 residues in the CDR3. Trimming took 5 bases from V and 1 from J; bases not matched to a gene: 4. From germline, CDR1 is SGHTA and CDR2 FQGNSA. The CDR3 spells CASSLRLAGGQETQYF. DNA for the CDR3: TGTGCCAGCAGCCTTCGACTAGCGGGGGGCCAAGAGACCCAGTACTTC.

CDR3 loop: CASSPPRGTGDGNTIYF. CDR3 in DNA: TGTGCCAGCTCACCACCGAGAGGGACAGGGGACGGAAACACCATATATTTT. The chain has TRBV18 and TRBJ1-3, with TRBD1 matching over 10 bases. V dropped 0 bases and J dropped 4; count of bases not matched to a gene: 6. This CDR3 region has 17 residues. Germline V gives CDR1 KGHSH, CDR2 LQKENI. The full variable domain, with the rest looked up from reference TRBV18 and TRBJ1-3, is NAGVMQNPRHLVRRRGQEARLRCSPMKGHSHVYWYRQLPEEGLKFMVYLQKENIIDESGMPKERFSAEFPKEGPSILRIQQVVRGDSAAYFCASSPPRGTGDGNTIYFGEGSWLTVV.

The gene calls are TRBV10-3 and TRBJ1-2; D gene uncertain. The CDR3 runs to 13 residues. Trimming removed 5 bases at V and 2 bases at J, with 9 bases between. Germline values: CDR1 ENHRY, CDR2 SYGVKD. The DNA of the CDR3 is TGTGCCATCAGTATTGGAGGGAACTATGGCTACACCTTC. It specifies CAISIGGNYGYTF.